These 18 T cell receptor beta chains came from one sample sequenced in a study of T cells after yellow fever vaccination. Each CDR3 protein gets one entry after TCRdb re-called the 5' RACE reads with MiXCR. The table shows about 210,000 distinct CDR3 sequences, with roughly 3.3% occurring only once. The sample was CD4+ T cells sorted from PBMCs, taken 10 days after the yellow fever booster vaccination. The receptor set was obtained from a man aged 18 to 29 who received the YFV17D yellow fever vaccine.

This clonotype has at least ten counts. J is TRBJ2-1 and V is TRBV4-2; TRBD2 aligns across 10 bases. Trimming removed 4 bases from V and 4 bases from J; junction bases left unmatched: 7. The CDR3 is 16 amino acids. Germline CDR1 is LGHNA and CDR2 is YNFKEQ. The CDR3 protein is CASSRLSGGAYNEQFF. In DNA, the CDR3 is TGTGCCAGCAGCCGCCTGAGCGGGGGGGCTTACAATGAGCAGTTCTTC.

This clonotype showed up many times. This chain connects TRBV5-1 to TRBJ2-2; 7 bases are a match to TRBD1. Per the germline V gene, CDR1 is SGHRS and CDR2 is YFSETQ. V was clipped by 0 bases and J by 3 bases; unmatched bases: 2. The CDR3 is 15 residues long. The CDR3 spells CASSLAGTDTGELFF. CDR3 sequence (DNA): TGCGCCAGCAGCTTGGCCGGGACAGACACCGGGGAGCTGTTTTTT.

This clonotype was detected ten times or more. V gene TRBV6-5 combines with J gene TRBJ2-3; 7 bases are shared with TRBD1. The germline gives CDR1 MNHEY, CDR2 SVGAGI. CDR3 length: 17 residues. The J segment lost 2 bases and the V segment lost 2 bases, leaving 10 bases of the junction unmatched. CDR3 bases: TGTGCCAGCAGTTACACCCCACAGGGGCCGACCACAGATACGCAGTATTTT. Amino acid sequence: CASSYTPQGPTTDTQYF.

This clonotype appeared many times. The chain combines TRBV20-1 with TRBJ1-5; D call uncertain. The CDR3 spans 13 residues. The V gene's germline CDR1 is DFQATT and CDR2 SNEGSKA (reference sequence). Deletions cut 2 bases from V and 3 bases from J, with 8 bases between. The CDR3 here is CSARISDNQPQHF. DNA for the CDR3: TGCAGTGCTAGAATTAGTGACAATCAGCCCCAGCATTTT.

V and J are TRBV7-9 and TRBJ2-2, with D hard to call. Trimming shortened V by 5 bases and J by 6 bases, and 16 bases separated the two germline ends. This CDR3 is 15 amino acids long. Germline CDR1 SEHNR, CDR2 FQNEAQ (reference sequence). The CDR3: CASSPPLRAAGELFF. DNA of the CDR3: TGTGCCAGCAGCCCGCCGTTAAGGGCCGCCGGGGAGCTGTTTTTT.

This clonotype showed up just a few times. This chain links TRBV5-1 with TRBJ2-3, with D possibly matching TRBD2 (6 bases). The CDR3 is 17 residues long. Germline assignment: CDR1 SGHRS and CDR2 YFSETQ. Trimming removed 3 bases at V and 3 bases at J, with 20 bases between. This CDR3 reads CASSSYSRGMKTDTQYF. The CDR3 region has the DNA TGCGCCAGCAGCTCATATAGCCGGGGGATGAAGACAGATACGCAGTATTTT.

This clonotype occurred a few times. The rearrangement uses TRBV9 and TRBJ1-2; 11 bases are shared with TRBD1. Trimming took 4 bases from V and 4 from J; bases not matched to a gene: 18. CDR3 length: 19 amino acids. CDR1 is SGDLS, CDR2 YYNGEE, per germline. In nucleotides, the CDR3 is TGTGCCAGCAGCCTTGGGCTAGGACAGGGGGCGCGTATGCCCTATGGCTACACCTTC. Translating it yields CASSLGLGQGARMPYGYTF.

This clonotype occurred a few times. This sequence joins TRBV2 and TRBJ1-5; D is ambiguous. V was pared by 3 bases and J by 16 bases, with 13 bases between. Germline-derived CDR1 and CDR2 are SNHLY and FYNNEI. The length of the CDR3 is 11 residues. The DNA of the CDR3 is TGTGCCAGCAGTGACGATCAAGTCATCCATTTT. Translating gives CASSDDQVIHF.

The genes are TRBV29-1 and TRBJ1-1; a possible D gene is TRBD1 (6 bases). CDR3 length: 12 amino acids. V was pared by 3 bases and J by 1 base, with 6 bases between. From germline, CDR1 is SQVTM and CDR2 ANQGSEA. CDR3 sequence reads: CSVDRGNTEAFF. In DNA, the CDR3 is TGCAGCGTTGACAGGGGGAACACTGAAGCTTTCTTT.

This clonotype was seen ten or more times. The V and J genes are TRBV20-1 and TRBJ2-7, with 8 bases that match TRBD1. The trim removed 5 bases at V and 3 bases at J, leaving 9 bases unmatched. CDR1 is DFQATT and CDR2 is SNEGSKA in the germline V gene (reference sequence). The CDR3 loop spans 14 amino acids. The CDR3 region has the DNA TGCAGTGCTGCGTCAGGGGGCTCAGACTACGAGCAGTACTTC. Its translation: CSAASGGSDYEQYF.

This clonotype was picked up a small number of times. The V gene is TRBV6-6, the J gene TRBJ2-5; 8 nucleotides match TRBD2. Germline V gene lookup returns CDR1 MNHNY and CDR2 SVGAGI (reference sequence). V was clipped by 0 bases and J by 5 bases; unmatched bases: 8. There are 16 residues in the CDR3. CDR3 protein: CASSYSISGAWETQYF. CDR3 nucleotides: TGTGCCAGCAGTTACTCGATTAGCGGGGCGTGGGAGACCCAGTACTTC.

This clonotype was observed many times. The chain has TRBV7-9 and TRBJ2-1; possible D gene TRBD1, 5 bases. The V gene lost 5 bases and the J gene lost 4 bases, with 9 bases spanning the gap. Germline values: CDR1 SEHNR, CDR2 FQNEAQ (reference sequence). This CDR3 has 13 residues. The DNA of the CDR3 is TGTGCCAGCAGCCCCAAGGGGTACAATGAGCAGTTCTTC. Translation: CASSPKGYNEQFF.

This clonotype was picked up many times. The chain links TRBV2 to TRBJ2-3; 11 bases are shared with TRBD2. The CDR3 covers 14 residues. Germline assignment: CDR1 SNHLY and CDR2 FYNNEI. Germline trimming cut 6 bases from V and 6 bases from J; bases unmatched to any gene: 5. This chain's CDR3 is CASRLLAGADTQYF. CDR3 sequence (DNA): TGTGCCAGCAGGTTACTAGCGGGGGCCGATACGCAGTATTTT.

This clonotype was recorded at least ten times. The chain joins TRBV7-3 to TRBJ2-2; 7 bases agree with TRBD2. J gave up 2 bases and V 5 bases, and 5 bases lay outside the gene matches. Per germline, CDR1 SGHTA and CDR2 FQGTGA. This CDR3 contains 15 residues. The DNA for the CDR3 is TGTGCCAGCAGCCCCCCGGGGGGAAACACCGGGGAGCTGTTTTTT. Translation: CASSPPGGNTGELFF.

This clonotype was found a few times. The chain is built from TRBV5-4 and TRBJ2-4; TRBD1 matches 10 bases. V gave up 4 bases and J gave up 5 bases; unmatched junction bases: 0. CDR3 size: 13 residues. CDR1 is SGHNT, CDR2 YYREEE, per germline (reference sequence). The CDR3 DNA reads TGTGCCAGCAGCGGGACAGGGGAAAACATTCAGTACTTC. Residues: CASSGTGENIQYF.

This clonotype came up a few times. The chain links TRBV5-1 to TRBJ1-5, with D uncertain. The CDR3 is made up of 15 amino acids. V lost 0 bases, J lost 5 bases, and 12 bases lay in between. The germline V gene has CDR1 SGHRS and CDR2 YFSETQ. The CDR3 is CASSLGPISDQPQHF. The DNA of the CDR3 is TGCGCCAGCAGCTTGGGGCCGATAAGCGATCAGCCCCAGCATTTT. Based on the CDR3 plus reference TRBV5-1 and TRBJ1-5, the full variable domain is KAGVTQTPRYLIKTRGQQVTLSCSPISGHRSVSWYQQTPGQGLQFLFEYFSETQRNKGNFPGRFSGRQFSNSRSEMNVSTLELGDSALYLCASSLGPISDQPQHFGDGTRLSIL.

There are a few counts of this clonotype. V and J are TRBV24-1 and TRBJ1-5; 7 bases map to TRBD1. The V segment lost 2 bases and the J segment 5 bases; nucleotides outside the gene matches: 2. The CDR3 runs 14 residues. From germline, CDR1 is KGHDR and CDR2 SFDVKD. The CDR3 loop is CATSDSGGDQPQHF. The CDR3, as DNA: TGTGCCACCAGTGATTCAGGGGGAGATCAGCCCCAGCATTTT.

At least ten counts were recorded for this clonotype. V and J are TRBV20-1 and TRBJ1-2, with TRBD1 identical over 11 bases. Germline CDR1 and CDR2: DFQATT and SNEGSKA (reference sequence). The CDR3 runs 15 residues. V trimming: 2 bases; J trimming: 3 bases; junction bases outside the gene matches: 5. CDR3 sequence reads: CSARPPGQGDYGYTF. The CDR3 bases are TGCAGTGCTAGACCCCCGGGACAGGGGGACTATGGCTACACCTTC.